Presented here are 24 T cell receptor beta chains from one specimen sequenced in a study of spatial heterogeneity in lung cancer. TCRdb re-analysed the 5' RACE reads in MiXCR, keeping a single row per CDR3 protein. The sample lists tens of thousands of distinct CDR3 sequences; approximately 12% were seen once. Specified time point: sample taken at primary tumor resection. Extraction of whole RNA from tumor, nontumor lung or frozen PBMC preceded unsorted sequencing. The sequences come from PBMCs, collected at surgery. The origin of the receptors is a male donor with early-stage non-small cell lung cancer.

This clonotype has ten or more counts. The chain recombines TRBV29-1 with TRBJ2-5; 7 bases align to TRBD2. There are 15 residues in the CDR3. The germline CDR1 and CDR2 sequences are SQVTM and ANQGSEA. J lost 5 bases, V lost 7 bases, and 16 bases had no gene match. CDR3 sequence reads: CSAHLAVHDLETQYF. CDR3 nucleotide sequence: TGCAGCGCCCACCTAGCGGTCCACGACCTGGAGACCCAGTACTTC.

This clonotype occurred a few times. This clone may be a read error of a much larger clone one base away. V and J are TRBV12-3 or TRBV12-4 and TRBJ2-6; a possible D gene is TRBD2 (5 bases). The CDR3 is 15 residues long. Trimming stripped 2 bases from V and 9 bases from J, with 14 bases between. In DNA form, the CDR3 reads TGTGCCAGCAGTTTAAGTTACGTGGAGGTCAACGTCCTGACTTTC. Translating it yields CASSLSYVEVNVLTF.

This clonotype was counted only a few times. The V and J genes are TRBV19 and TRBJ1-2, with D perhaps matching TRBD1 (5 bases). The V gene's germline CDR1 is LNHDA and CDR2 SQIVND (reference sequence). Trimming shortened V by 1 base and J by 4 bases, and 10 bases separated the two germline ends. CDR3 size: 14 residues. CDR3 DNA: TGTGCCAGTAGTATAGTAGTCCAGGGCTATGGCTACACCTTC. Amino acids: CASSIVVQGYGYTF.

The chain combines TRBV6-2 or TRBV6-3 with TRBJ1-1; D gene ambiguous. This CDR3 has 14 residues. Looked up from germline, CDR1 is MNHEY and CDR2 is SVGEGT. V lost 2 bases and J 0 bases, leaving 7 bases between the germline ends. The DNA for the CDR3 is TGTGCCAGCAGTTACCTGGAGCTGAACACTGAAGCTTTCTTT. It specifies CASSYLELNTEAFF.

This clonotype was seen only a few times. The V call is TRBV28, the J call TRBJ2-3; 10 nucleotides match TRBD2. V trimming: 5 bases; J trimming: 6 bases; junction bases outside the gene matches: 5. The germline V gene encodes CDR1 MDHEN and CDR2 SYDVKM. The CDR3 loop spans 14 amino acids. CDR3 bases: TGTGCCAGCAGTGTAGCGGGAGGACACGATACGCAGTATTTT. It encodes CASSVAGGHDTQYF.

This chain connects TRBV6-5 to TRBJ2-3; D is undetermined. The CDR3 runs to 15 residues. Trimming took off 5 bases at V and 5 bases at J, with 17 bases between the two ends. Germline-derived CDR1 and CDR2 are MNHEY and SVGAGI. CDR3 region: CASSQSFQMGDTQYF. The CDR3 DNA is TGTGCCAGCAGTCAATCCTTTCAAATGGGAGATACGCAGTATTTT.

The chain couples TRBV20-1 to TRBJ2-1; 8 bases are a match to TRBD2. J gave up 9 bases and V 0 bases, and 10 bases lay outside the gene matches. Germline V gene lookup returns CDR1 DFQATT and CDR2 SNEGSKA (reference sequence). The CDR3 runs to 15 residues. The CDR3 nucleotides are TGCAGTGCTAGAGATCAAGGACTAGCCCTCGGTGAGCAGTTCTTC. Translating gives CSARDQGLALGEQFF.

There are many counts of this clonotype. This chain connects TRBV11-1 to TRBJ2-2; 7 bases fit TRBD2. Germline V CDR1 and CDR2: SGHAT, FQDESV (reference sequence). CDR3 length equals 15 residues. With V trimmed by 5 bases and J by 4 bases, 7 bases remained unmatched. CDR3 bases: TGTGCCAGCAGCCCCGCGGGGGTAGGCACCGGGGAGCTGTTTTTT. The encoded protein is CASSPAGVGTGELFF.

This clonotype has at least ten counts. V usage is TRBV14 and J usage is TRBJ1-1; no reliable D call. The germline CDR1 and CDR2 sequences are SGHDN and FVKESK. The CDR3 is 13 amino acids. Between the trimmed V and J ends, which lost 4 bases and 1 base, there was a span of 7 bases. DNA for the CDR3: TGTGCCAGCAGCCGGACGGCGAACACTGAAGCTTTCTTT. Amino acids: CASSRTANTEAFF.

This clonotype occurred a few times. The chain couples TRBV20-1 to TRBJ1-1, with 8 bases lining up with TRBD1. This CDR3 has 15 amino acids. CDR1 and CDR2 (germline): DFQATT, SNEGSKA (reference sequence). The V gene end was trimmed by 0 bases and the J gene end by 1 base; junction bases not matched to a gene: 4. In DNA, the CDR3 is TGCAGTGCTAGAGATGCAGGGACAGGGAACACTGAAGCTTTCTTT. Its protein product is CSARDAGTGNTEAFF.

This clonotype was detected only a few times. The chain is built from TRBV28 and TRBJ2-7; 7 nucleotides align to TRBD1. The CDR3 is 13 amino acids. Germline V gives CDR1 MDHEN, CDR2 SYDVKM. V lost 1 base to trimming and J lost 5 bases; unmatched junction nucleotides: 2. The DNA for the CDR3 is TGTGCCAGCAGTTTATCGGGGACAGACGAGCAGTACTTC. It codes for CASSLSGTDEQYF.

The V call is TRBV18, the J call TRBJ2-5; D call uncertain. The germline V gene encodes CDR1 KGHSH and CDR2 LQKENI. The CDR3 sequence is 12 residues long. V was shortened by 5 bases and J by 5 bases, with 9 bases between the two germline ends. CDR3 DNA sequence: TGTGCCAGCTCAAGGGCTCCGGAGACCCAGTACTTC. It specifies CASSRAPETQYF.

This clonotype showed up just a few times. The V and J genes are TRBV29-1 and TRBJ1-2; the D is unclear. Trimming pared 0 bases from V and 5 bases from J, leaving 16 bases between. This CDR3 has 15 residues. Germline V gives CDR1 SQVTM, CDR2 ANQGSEA. This chain's CDR3 is CSVEDLKGGTYGYTF. DNA of the CDR3: TGCAGCGTTGAAGATCTTAAAGGAGGAACATATGGCTACACCTTC.

The chain links TRBV7-2 to TRBJ2-5; D may be TRBD1 or TRBD2 (5 bases each). CDR1 SGHTA and CDR2 FQGNSA come from the germline V gene. This CDR3 has 13 amino acids. The germline V and J ends were trimmed by 7 bases and 2 bases, with 11 bases remaining between them. Here the CDR3 reads CASTPGRQETQYF. DNA of the CDR3: TGTGCCAGCACCCCGGGACGGCAAGAGACCCAGTACTTC.

This clonotype occurred a few times. V usage is TRBV24-1 and J usage is TRBJ1-5, with a possible D match to TRBD1 (6 bases). Trimming shortened V by 5 bases and J by 0 bases, and 16 bases separated the two germline ends. Germline values: CDR1 KGHDR, CDR2 SFDVKD. The CDR3 has 17 amino acids. The chain's CDR3 is CATSAAGASYSNQPQHF. As DNA, the CDR3 is TGTGCCACCAGTGCGGCAGGGGCCTCCTATAGCAATCAGCCCCAGCATTTT.

The chain employs TRBV4-3 and TRBJ1-5, with TRBD1 matching over 8 bases. Germline CDR1 reads LGHNA; CDR2 reads YSLEER. CDR3 length equals 15 residues. V trimming: 6 bases; J trimming: 2 bases; junction bases outside the gene matches: 6. The CDR3 loop reads CASSPDREGNQPQHF. The CDR3 region has the DNA TGCGCCAGCAGTCCGGACAGGGAAGGCAATCAGCCCCAGCATTTT.

This clonotype was counted at least ten times. This CDR3 reads CASSFGRVGNQPQHF. The CDR3 region has the DNA TGTGCCAGCAGCTTTGGCAGGGTCGGAAATCAGCCCCAGCATTTT. This chain uses TRBV13 with TRBJ1-5, with D tentatively TRBD1 (5 bases). Deletions cut 3 bases from V and 4 bases from J, with 13 bases between. Germline V gives CDR1 PRHDT, CDR2 FYEKMQ (reference sequence). The CDR3 extends over 15 amino acids.

This clonotype was picked up many times. The rearrangement links TRBV12-3 or TRBV12-4 to TRBJ2-3, with 10 bases identical to TRBD1. V was pared by 5 bases and J by 6 bases, with 5 bases of the junction left unmatched. The CDR3 consists of 14 residues. CDR3 amino acids: CASSRDRGFDTQYF. CDR3 coding DNA: TGTGCCAGCAGTCGGGACAGGGGATTTGATACGCAGTATTTT.

This rearrangement joins TRBV27 to TRBJ2-3; D may be TRBD1 or TRBD2 (5 bases each). Trimming took off 2 bases at V and 1 base at J, with 13 bases between the two ends. The CDR3 has 16 amino acids. Germline CDR1 reads MNHEY; CDR2 reads SMNVEV (reference sequence). CDR3 sequence: CASSLNGAAGTDTQYF. DNA of the CDR3: TGTGCCAGCAGTTTAAACGGGGCTGCGGGCACAGATACGCAGTATTTT.

V and J are TRBV20-1 and TRBJ1-2; tentatively, D is TRBD1 (6 bases). The germline CDR1 and CDR2 sequences are DFQATT and SNEGSKA (reference sequence). CDR3 size: 12 residues. Deletions cut 1 base from V and 6 bases from J, with 9 bases between. Here the CDR3 reads CSARVRTDGYTF. The CDR3 DNA sequence: TGCAGTGCTAGAGTTCGGACAGATGGCTACACCTTC.

The rearrangement links TRBV7-2 to TRBJ1-4; D unclear. This CDR3 is 15 amino acids long. The V and J ends lost 1 base and 6 bases respectively, with 12 bases between them. CDR1 and CDR2 (germline): SGHTA, FQGNSA. The CDR3, as DNA: TGTGCCAGCAGCTTAGTGGGATACCCGGATGAAAAACTGTTTTTT. This codes for CASSLVGYPDEKLFF.

This clonotype has at least ten counts. The chain uses TRBV6-6 and TRBJ1-1; no definite D call. V shed 2 bases and J shed 7 bases, with 2 bases lying between them. The germline V gene encodes CDR1 MNHNY and CDR2 SVGAGI (reference sequence). This CDR3 has 10 residues. The CDR3 reads CASSYREAFF. CDR3 bases: TGTGCCAGCAGTTACCGTGAAGCTTTCTTT.

This clonotype was detected only a few times. The chain carries TRBV6-1 and TRBJ2-7; D ambiguous. V lost 9 bases to trimming and J lost 2 bases, with 11 bases between them. CDR1 MNHNS and CDR2 SASEGT come from the germline V gene. This CDR3 region has 12 residues. The CDR3 is CASTVETYEQYF. The CDR3 nucleotides read TGTGCCAGTACGGTTGAGACCTACGAGCAGTACTTC.

V usage is TRBV7-9 and J usage is TRBJ2-5; D perhaps matches TRBD2 (5 bases). The germline gives CDR1 SEHNR, CDR2 FQNEAQ (reference sequence). V lost 1 base to trimming and J lost 5 bases, with 11 bases between them. This CDR3 is 14 amino acids long. The CDR3 coding sequence is TGTGCCAGCAGCTTAGGAGGGAGAGGGGAGACCCAGTACTTC. It translates to CASSLGGRGETQYF.